The sequence of this TCR beta chain was determined in a study of response to subunit inactivated influenza vaccine. Regarding the study as a whole: Few additional T cells are recruited per seasonal influenza vaccination, authors suggested.

TCRdb called the RT-PCR reads again in MiXCR, with one record for every CDR3 protein. The data hold 490,000 or so distinct CDR3 sequences, with around 8% observed a single time. A remark on this clonotype: The antigen remains unidentified.

Per germline, CDR1 DFQATT and CDR2 SNEGSKA (reference sequence). V dropped 5 bases and J dropped 5; count of bases not matched to a gene: 13. The CDR3 loop spans 15 amino acids. The sequencing used PBMCs from blood, collected less than 30 months after vaccination. The chain is built from TRBV20-1 and TRBJ2-7; 9 bases agree with TRBD1. The receptor comes from a man aged 45-69 years who received an inactivated influenza vaccine. CDR3: CSAQGGGQGGDEQYF. DNA for the CDR3: TGCAGTGCTCAAGGTGGGGGACAGGGAGGTGACGAGCAGTACTTC.